The 24 T cell receptor beta chains presented below share a single source sample, sequenced in a study of T cells in women clearing cervical HPV infection. Using immunoSEQ multiplex PCR, the repertoire was profiled, and TCRdb retains in-frame clones only, with some absent. The sample table sets out around 16,000 clones. Sequencing input: blood buffy coat. The receptors come from a woman aged 18 to 69 with a cervical HPV16 infection that either progressed to CIN3+ or cleared (not recorded which).

On this clone itself: The CDR3 extends 3 residues past the end of the read, so its final part is completed from the germline J gene. V and J are TRBV12-3 or TRBV12-4 and TRBJ2-5; 8 bases map to TRBD2. With V trimmed by 3 bases and J by 3 bases, 9 bases remained unmatched. The CDR3 is made up of 16 amino acids. The CDR3 region is CASSLERGPGKETQYF. The CDR3 DNA, read in part, is TGTGCCAGCAGTTTGGAGCGGGGGCCTGGGAAAGAGACC.

As concerns this clone: The read falls 3 residues short of the CDR3 end, and the missing part is taken from the germline J gene. The chain couples TRBV30 to TRBJ1-1; D perhaps matches TRBD1 (5 bases). CDR1 GTSNPN and CDR2 SVGIG come from the germline V gene (reference sequence). The V end was cut by 3 bases, the J end by 1 base, with 9 bases between. The length of the CDR3 is 13 residues. CDR3 DNA (partial): TGTGCCTGGAGCCTTGACAGGAACACTGAA. Amino acid sequence: CAWSLDRNTE. The whole CDR3 sequence reads CAWSLDRNTEAFF.

Worth noting for this clone: The sequence runs out 3 residues before the end of the CDR3; the remainder is reconstructed from the germline J gene. J is TRBJ2-1 and V is TRBV18; TRBD2 is a possible D gene (5 bases). This CDR3 has 13 residues. Trimming left V 6 bases short and J 9 bases short, with 15 bases between. In germline, CDR1 is KGHSH, CDR2 LQKENI. The CDR3 DNA, read in part, is TGTGCCAGCTCTCCGGAGGACTCGGGTGAG. Translating it yields CASSPEDSGE. The whole CDR3 protein reads CASSPEDSGEQFF.

Comment on this clone: The CDR3 end is not reached by the read, which stops 3 residues before it; the germline J gene fills it in. The chain couples TRBV7-2 to TRBJ2-7; possible D gene TRBD2, 5 bases. Trimming cost V 9 bases and J 3 bases, with 15 bases left between them. This CDR3 is 13 amino acids long. Germline-derived CDR1 and CDR2 are SGHTA and FQGNSA. The sequenced CDR3 bases are TGTGCCAGTTCGACCGACCGGGGCTACGAG. It specifies CASSTDRGYE. The full CDR3 sequence reads CASSTDRGYEQYF.

Of note for this clone: The observed sequence ends 3 residues before the CDR3 terminus, with the missing tail filled in from the germline J gene. The gene calls are TRBV24-1 and TRBJ2-5, with D possibly being TRBD1 (6 bases). Germline assignment: CDR1 KGHDR and CDR2 SFDVKD. The V and J ends lost 2 bases and 1 base respectively, with 7 bases between them. The CDR3 contains 14 residues. Incomplete CDR3 DNA: TGTGCCACCAGTGATTGGGGGCCCCAAGAGACC. It yields the protein CATSDWGPQET. The complete CDR3 reads CATSDWGPQETQYF.

Note on this clone: The CDR3 goes on 3 residues after the read ends, and that part is filled in from the germline J gene. V usage is TRBV20-1 and J usage is TRBJ2-1; TRBD2 agrees at 10 bases. Unmatched junction bases numbered 5, after V lost 2 bases and J lost 7 bases. The CDR3 length is 14 residues. Per germline, CDR1 DFQATT and CDR2 SNEGSKA (reference sequence). This chain's CDR3 is CSARKRGGGNEQFF. Partial CDR3 DNA: TGCAGTGCTAGAAAGCGGGGGGGCGGGAATGAG.

Details on this clone: The read ends 3 residues shy of where the CDR3 ends; the end is completed using the germline J gene. The chain is built from TRBV28 and TRBJ2-5, with a possible D match to TRBD1 (5 bases). V lost 0 bases and J lost 3, with 11 bases in between. The V gene's germline CDR1 is MDHEN and CDR2 SYDVKM. This CDR3 contains 15 residues. The CDR3 loop reads CASSLWRGREETQYF. CDR3 DNA (partial): TGTGCCAGCAGTTTATGGAGAGGCAGGGAAGAGACC.

Concerning this clone itself: The CDR3 end falls 3 residues outside the read, so it is completed with the germline J gene. J is TRBJ1-4 and V is TRBV10-1, with TRBD1 identical over 8 bases. CDR1 is WNHNN, CDR2 SYGVQD, per germline (reference sequence). V shed 6 bases and J 5 bases; nucleotides not matched to a gene: 11. The CDR3 is 16 amino acids. CDR3 DNA, as far as it was read: TGCGCCAGCAGCAACCGAGGGACAGGAATCAATGAAAAA. Translated: CASSNRGTGINEK. The CDR3 in its entirety is CASSNRGTGINEKLFF.

In the case of this clone: The CDR3 end is not reached by the read, which stops 3 residues before it; the germline J gene fills it in. The gene calls are TRBV20-1 and TRBJ2-1; 10 nucleotides align to TRBD1. CDR1 is DFQATT and CDR2 is SNEGSKA in the germline V gene (reference sequence). CDR3 length: 14 residues. Trimming cost V 4 bases and J 4 bases; bases outside gene matches: 4. Here the CDR3 reads CSATDRGNYNEQFF. The DNA read from the CDR3 is TGCAGTGCTACGGACAGGGGGAATTACAATGAG.

A note on this clone: The CDR3 end lies 3 residues beyond the end of the read and is filled in from the germline J gene. This chain connects TRBV7-3 to TRBJ2-2; TRBD1 matches at 9 bases. This CDR3 region has 15 residues. Germline lookup yields CDR1 SGHTA and CDR2 FQGTGA. V was pared by 5 bases and J by 6 bases, with 7 bases of the junction left unmatched. The DNA read from the CDR3 is TGTGCCAGCAGCGTCTTACAGGGGGCGGCCGGGGAG. Translation gives CASSVLQGAAGE. The full CDR3 sequence reads CASSVLQGAAGELFF.

Concerning this clone: The CDR3 extends 3 residues past the end of the read, so its final part is completed from the germline J gene. The J gene is TRBJ2-3, the V gene TRBV20-1; 8 nucleotides align to TRBD2. CDR1 and CDR2 from the germline V gene are DFQATT and SNEGSKA (reference sequence). The CDR3 loop spans 15 amino acids. V lost 6 bases, J lost 4 bases, and 12 bases stayed unmatched. The DNA read from the CDR3 is TGCAGTGCCCCAACCTTAGCGGGGTCCCCAGATACG. Protein product: CSAPTLAGSPDT. The entire CDR3 protein reads CSAPTLAGSPDTQYF.

On this clone itself: The read terminates 3 residues before the CDR3 end, so the remaining end is supplied by the germline J gene. The rearrangement joins TRBV5-1 to TRBJ2-1, with TRBD1 matching over 8 bases. The trim removed 4 bases at V and 2 bases at J, leaving 5 bases unmatched. There are 15 residues in the CDR3. Germline CDR1 reads SGHRS; CDR2 reads YFSETQ. The CDR3 DNA, read in part, is TGCGCCAGCAGCATACAGGGGGAACCCTACAATGAG. This sequence encodes CASSIQGEPYNE. In full, the CDR3 reads CASSIQGEPYNEQFF. Full variable domain (remainder filled in from reference TRBV5-1 and TRBJ2-1): KAGVTQTPRYLIKTRGQQVTLSCSPISGHRSVSWYQQTPGQGLQFLFEYFSETQRNKGNFPGRFSGRQFSNSRSEMNVSTLELGDSALYLCASSIQGEPYNEQFFGPGTRLTVL.

As regards this clone: The read is 3 residues too short to cover the CDR3 end, so that end is filled in from the germline J gene. This chain connects TRBV11-2 to TRBJ1-5; 8 nucleotides line up with TRBD1. This CDR3 region has 14 residues. Germline CDR1 is SGHAT and CDR2 is FQNNGV. V shed 5 bases and J 5 bases; nucleotides not matched to a gene: 5. CDR3 DNA (partial): TGTGCCAGCAGCGCCCAGGGACAGGATCAGCCC. Its translation: CASSAQGQDQP. The complete CDR3 reads CASSAQGQDQPQHF.

Of note for this clone: The read comes to an end 3 residues before the CDR3 does, leaving the germline J gene to fill in the end. V gene TRBV15 combines with J gene TRBJ2-4, with D unclear. Per germline, CDR1 LNHNV and CDR2 YYDKDF (reference sequence). The CDR3 spans 13 residues. The part of the CDR3 DNA that was read is TGTGCCACCAGCAGAGATCAGGTGTGGATT. Translation gives CATSRDQVWI. Given in full, the CDR3 is CATSRDQVWIQYF.

On this clone: The CDR3 extends 3 residues past the end of the read, so its final part is completed from the germline J gene. The chain carries TRBV6-1 and TRBJ1-3; D not resolved. V was pared by 4 bases and J by 2 bases, with 12 bases between. The V gene's germline CDR1 is MNHNS and CDR2 SASEGT. This CDR3 has 15 residues. The DNA read from the CDR3 is TGTGCCAGCAGTGTTCACAGTGGAGCTGGAAACACC. Its translation is CASSVHSGAGNT. The CDR3 in full is CASSVHSGAGNTIYF.

Comment on this clone: The CDR3 goes on 3 residues after the read ends, and that part is filled in from the germline J gene. The chain carries TRBV20-1 and TRBJ1-1; 10 positions match TRBD1. The germline V gene has CDR1 DFQATT and CDR2 SNEGSKA (reference sequence). J lost 3 bases, V lost 2 bases, and 3 bases had no gene match. The CDR3 contains 14 residues. The DNA read from the CDR3 is TGCAGTGCTAGAAGGACAGGGGGACACACTGAA. Translated: CSARRTGGHTE. The whole CDR3 reads CSARRTGGHTEAFF.

Remarks on this clone: Read coverage stops 3 residues before the CDR3 terminus; the germline J gene supplies the remainder. The chain couples TRBV20-1 to TRBJ2-3; 8 nucleotides line up with TRBD2. The CDR3 length is 16 residues. V was pared by 1 base and J by 1 base, with 7 bases of the junction left unmatched. CDR1 and CDR2 from the germline V gene are DFQATT and SNEGSKA (reference sequence). CDR3 sequence reads: CSARGGLAYGTDTQYF. The part of the CDR3 DNA that was read is TGCAGTGCTAGAGGCGGACTAGCCTACGGCACAGATACG.

Notes on this clone: The read ends 3 residues shy of where the CDR3 ends; the end is completed using the germline J gene. The J gene is TRBJ1-5, the V gene TRBV7-2, with D unclear. The CDR3 contains 15 residues. V shed 5 bases and J shed 1 base, with 12 bases lying between them. CDR1 and CDR2 (germline): SGHTA, FQGNSA. The covered CDR3 bases are TGTGCCAGCAGCCCCGATAGGGCAAGCAATCAGCCC. Translating gives CASSPDRASNQP. The full CDR3 sequence reads CASSPDRASNQPQHF.

On this clone itself: The read falls 3 residues short of the CDR3 end, and the missing part is taken from the germline J gene. The chain carries TRBV20-1 and TRBJ2-1; no firm D call. In germline, CDR1 is DFQATT, CDR2 SNEGSKA (reference sequence). This CDR3 has 13 residues. Trimming removed 3 bases from V and 0 bases from J, with 6 bases in between. Incomplete CDR3 DNA: TGCAGTGCTAGGCTAAGCTCCTACAATGAG. Translating gives CSARLSSYNE. The entire CDR3 sequence reads CSARLSSYNEQFF.

A remark on this clone: The read comes to an end 3 residues before the CDR3 does, leaving the germline J gene to fill in the end. Other DNA sequences within the sample encode an identical CDR3. The J gene is TRBJ1-5, the V gene TRBV29-1; 10 nucleotides line up with TRBD1. The CDR3 is 12 amino acids. Germline V gene lookup returns CDR1 SQVTM and CDR2 ANQGSEA. Trimming removed 6 bases from V and 5 bases from J; junction bases left unmatched: 1. The CDR3 spells CSVGTGDQPQHF. CDR3 DNA (partial): TGCAGCGTCGGGACAGGGGATCAGCCC. Drawing the rest from reference TRBV29-1 and TRBJ1-5, the complete variable domain is SAVISQKPSRDICQRGTSLTIQCQVDSQVTMMFWYRQQPGQSLTLIATANQGSEATYESGFVIDKFPISRPNLTFSTLTVSNMSPEDSSIYLCSVGTGDQPQHFGDGTRLSIL.

A word on this clone: The CDR3 extends 3 residues past the end of the read, so its final part is completed from the germline J gene. The chain couples TRBV5-1 to TRBJ2-1; TRBD2 agrees at 7 bases. Per germline, CDR1 SGHRS and CDR2 YFSETQ. V dropped 0 bases and J dropped 4; count of bases not matched to a gene: 4. This CDR3 is 15 amino acids long. CDR3 sequence reads: CASSLGTSEYNEQFF. The covered CDR3 bases are TGCGCCAGCAGCTTGGGTACTAGCGAGTACAATGAG. Using reference TRBV5-1 and TRBJ2-1 for the parts outside the CDR3, the full variable domain is KAGVTQTPRYLIKTRGQQVTLSCSPISGHRSVSWYQQTPGQGLQFLFEYFSETQRNKGNFPGRFSGRQFSNSRSEMNVSTLELGDSALYLCASSLGTSEYNEQFFGPGTRLTVL.

Note on this clone: Read sequence stops 3 residues before the CDR3 end, and the germline J gene provides the missing end. The rearrangement uses TRBV5-4 and TRBJ2-6, with D possibly being TRBD1 (5 bases). Germline loops: CDR1 SGHNT, CDR2 YYREEE (reference sequence). V gave up 2 bases and J gave up 0 bases, with 6 bases separating them. The CDR3 runs to 15 residues. CDR3 bases read: TGTGCCAGCAGCTTTGACAGCTCTGGGGCCAACGTC. It specifies CASSFDSSGANV. The full CDR3 reads CASSFDSSGANVLTF.

Remarks on this clone: The read is 3 residues too short to cover the CDR3 end, so that end is filled in from the germline J gene. The gene calls are TRBV29-1 and TRBJ2-1; D unresolved. Germline lookup yields CDR1 SQVTM and CDR2 ANQGSEA. Trimming shortened V by 4 bases and J by 4 bases, and 8 bases separated the two germline ends. This CDR3 contains 12 residues. CDR3 amino acids: CSVGRVYNEQFF. The sequenced CDR3 bases are TGCAGCGTTGGTCGGGTTTACAATGAG.

A word on this clone: The missing CDR3 end, 3 residues past where the read stops, is filled in from the germline J gene. V usage is TRBV27 and J usage is TRBJ2-7; D is possibly TRBD2 (5 bases). Trimming took off 7 bases at V and 4 bases at J, with 17 bases between the two ends. Germline CDR1 is MNHEY and CDR2 is SMNVEV (reference sequence). This CDR3 spans 14 amino acids. CDR3 bases read: TGTGCCAGCACCCCCGGTAGCGCCCTTTACGAG. It translates to CASTPGSALYE. The CDR3 as a whole reads CASTPGSALYEQYF.